The sequence of this T cell receptor beta chain was determined in a study of blood T cell repertoires in COVID-19. Study at large: Samples representing acute and convalescent COVID-19 were sourced from the United States, Italy and Spain.

In the original workflow: Scientists estimated how many nucleated cells there were by amplifying reference gene primers. Sequenced by immunoSEQ multiplex PCR; TCRdb stores in-frame clones only, minus some. That table furnishes V, J and clone size, whereas the DNA furnished D and trimming. The sample records a few hundred thousand clones, 80% to 90% being singletons. Germline V lookup: CDR1 SGHTA, CDR2 FQGTGA. Trimming at V came to 3 bases and at J to 2 bases, leaving 1 base not matched to a gene. This CDR3 contains 15 residues. This clonotype originated in a woman in her 40s who had recovered from COVID-19. The sequenced material came from peripheral blood. The chain combines TRBV7-3 with TRBJ2-1; 10 nucleotides line up with TRBD2. The chain's CDR3 is CASSFSGGPYNEQFF. CDR3 DNA sequence: TGTGCCAGCAGCTTTAGCGGGGGGCCCTACAATGAGCAGTTCTTC.